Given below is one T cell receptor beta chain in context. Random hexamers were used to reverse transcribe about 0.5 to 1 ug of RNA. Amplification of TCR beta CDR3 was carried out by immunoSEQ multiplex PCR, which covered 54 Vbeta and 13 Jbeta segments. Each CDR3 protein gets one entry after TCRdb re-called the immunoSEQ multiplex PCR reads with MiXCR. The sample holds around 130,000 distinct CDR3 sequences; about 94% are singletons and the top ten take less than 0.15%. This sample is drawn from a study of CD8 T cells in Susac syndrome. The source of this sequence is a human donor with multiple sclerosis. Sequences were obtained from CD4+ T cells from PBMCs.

DNA for the CDR3: TGTGCTTTCCCCAACAGGGGAGAGGAGACCCAGTACTTC. It codes for CAFPNRGEETQYF. The chain uses TRBV19 and TRBJ2-5; 7 bases agree with TRBD1. There are 13 residues in the CDR3. The V gene's germline CDR1 is LNHDA and CDR2 SQIVND (reference sequence).